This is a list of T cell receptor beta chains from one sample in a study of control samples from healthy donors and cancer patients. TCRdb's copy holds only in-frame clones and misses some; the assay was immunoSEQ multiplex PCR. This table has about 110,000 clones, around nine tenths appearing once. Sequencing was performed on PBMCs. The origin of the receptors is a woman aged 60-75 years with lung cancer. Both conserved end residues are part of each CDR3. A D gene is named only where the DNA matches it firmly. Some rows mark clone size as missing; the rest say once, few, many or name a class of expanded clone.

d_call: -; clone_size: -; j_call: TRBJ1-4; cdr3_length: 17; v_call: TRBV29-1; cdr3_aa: CSVEDLFSRDPWEKLFF; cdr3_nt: TGCAGCGTTGAAGATCTATTTTCTCGGGACCCTTGGGAAAAACTGTTTTTT
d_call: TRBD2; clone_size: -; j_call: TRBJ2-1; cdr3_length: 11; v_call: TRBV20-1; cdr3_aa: CSARTSGEQFF; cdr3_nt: TGCAGTGCTAGGACTAGCGGAGAGCAGTTCTTC
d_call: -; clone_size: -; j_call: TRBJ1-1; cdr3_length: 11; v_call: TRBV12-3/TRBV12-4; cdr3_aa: CASSYQGEAFF; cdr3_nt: TGTGCCAGCAGTTACCAGGGTGAAGCTTTCTTT
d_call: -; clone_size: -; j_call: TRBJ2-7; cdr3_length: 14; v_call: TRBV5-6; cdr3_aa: CASSLLGFPYEQYF; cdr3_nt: TGTGCCAGCAGCTTGTTGGGCTTCCCCTACGAGCAGTACTTC
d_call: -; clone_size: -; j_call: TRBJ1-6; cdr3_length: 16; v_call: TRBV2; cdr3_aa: CASSEDVGRVNSPLHF; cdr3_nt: TGTGCCAGCAGTGAAGATGTGGGCAGGGTAAACTCACCCCTCCACTTT
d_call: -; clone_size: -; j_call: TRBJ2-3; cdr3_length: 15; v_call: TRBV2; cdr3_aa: CASSEKRTSTDTQYF; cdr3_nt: TGTGCCAGCAGTGAAAAACGGACTTCCACAGATACGCAGTATTTT
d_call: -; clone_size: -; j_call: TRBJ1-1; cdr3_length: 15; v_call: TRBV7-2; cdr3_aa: CASSLAGQRVAEAFF; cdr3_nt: TGTGCCAGCAGCCTCGCCGGGCAGAGGGTCGCTGAAGCTTTCTTT
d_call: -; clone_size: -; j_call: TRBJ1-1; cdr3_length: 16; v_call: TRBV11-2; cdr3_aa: CASSPPIPTDNTEAFF; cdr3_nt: TGTGCCAGCAGCCCACCAATACCGACAGATAACACTGAAGCTTTCTTT
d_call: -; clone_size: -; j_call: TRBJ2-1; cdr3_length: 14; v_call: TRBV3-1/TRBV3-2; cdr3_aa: CASSREPYYNEQFF; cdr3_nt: TGTGCCAGCAGCCGGGAACCCTACTACAATGAGCAGTTCTTC
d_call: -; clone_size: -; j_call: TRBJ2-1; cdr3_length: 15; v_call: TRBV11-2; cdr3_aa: CASSDLKTDYNEQFF; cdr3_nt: TGTGCCAGCAGCGATCTCAAAACCGATTACAATGAGCAGTTCTTC
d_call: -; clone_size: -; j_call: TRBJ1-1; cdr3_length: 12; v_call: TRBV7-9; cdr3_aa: CASSAIATEAFF; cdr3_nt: TGTGCCAGCAGCGCGATAGCGACTGAAGCTTTCTTT
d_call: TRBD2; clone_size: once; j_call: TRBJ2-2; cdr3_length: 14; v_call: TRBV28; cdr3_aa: CASSSTGGTGELFF; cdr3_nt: TGTGCCAGCAGCTCTACGGGAGGAACCGGGGAGCTGTTTTTT
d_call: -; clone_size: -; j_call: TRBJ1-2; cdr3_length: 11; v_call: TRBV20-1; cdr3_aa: CSATRDYGYTF; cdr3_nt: TGCAGTGCAACTAGGGACTATGGCTACACCTTC
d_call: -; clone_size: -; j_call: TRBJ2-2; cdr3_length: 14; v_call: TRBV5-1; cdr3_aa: CASSSGSHTGELFF; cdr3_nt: TGCGCCAGCAGCTCAGGATCGCACACCGGGGAGCTGTTTTTT
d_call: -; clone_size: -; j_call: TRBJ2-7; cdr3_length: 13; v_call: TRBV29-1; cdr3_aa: CSAKQGVAYEQYF; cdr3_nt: TGCAGCGCTAAACAGGGAGTCGCCTACGAGCAGTACTTC
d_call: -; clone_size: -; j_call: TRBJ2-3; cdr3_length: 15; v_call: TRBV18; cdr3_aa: CASSPLGGPTDTQYF; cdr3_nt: TGTGCCAGCTCACCACTGGGGGGGCCAACAGATACGCAGTATTTT
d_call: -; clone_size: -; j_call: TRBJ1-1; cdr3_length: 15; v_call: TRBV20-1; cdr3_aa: CSAIDLFPGRTEAFF; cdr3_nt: TGCAGTGCTATTGACCTATTCCCCGGGCGTACTGAAGCTTTCTTT
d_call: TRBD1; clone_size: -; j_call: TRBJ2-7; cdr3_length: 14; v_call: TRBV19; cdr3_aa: CATDSGQGPKGQYF; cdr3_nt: TGTGCCACCGACTCGGGACAGGGCCCGAAGGGGCAGTACTTC
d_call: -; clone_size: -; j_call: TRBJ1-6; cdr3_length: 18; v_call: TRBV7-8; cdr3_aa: CASSLAGRGRRYNSPLHF; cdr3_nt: TGTGCCAGCAGCTTAGCAGGGAGGGGTCGGAGATATAATTCACCCCTCCACTTT